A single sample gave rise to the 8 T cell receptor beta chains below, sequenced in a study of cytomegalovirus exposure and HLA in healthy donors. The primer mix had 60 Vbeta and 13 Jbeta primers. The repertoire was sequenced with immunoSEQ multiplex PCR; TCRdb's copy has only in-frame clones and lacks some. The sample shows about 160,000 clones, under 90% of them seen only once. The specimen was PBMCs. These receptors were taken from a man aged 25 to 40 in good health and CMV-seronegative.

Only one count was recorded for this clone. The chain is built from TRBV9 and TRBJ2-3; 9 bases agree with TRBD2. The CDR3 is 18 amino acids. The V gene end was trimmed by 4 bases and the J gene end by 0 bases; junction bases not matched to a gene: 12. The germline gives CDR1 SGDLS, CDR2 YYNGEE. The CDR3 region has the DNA TGTGCCAGCAGCCTACGCGTTGGACTAGCGCAAAGCACAGATACGCAGTATTTT. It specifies CASSLRVGLAQSTDTQYF.

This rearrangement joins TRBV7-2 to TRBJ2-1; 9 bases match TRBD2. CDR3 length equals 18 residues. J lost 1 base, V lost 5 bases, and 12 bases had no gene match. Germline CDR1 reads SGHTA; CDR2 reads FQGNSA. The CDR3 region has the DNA TGTGCCAGCAGCACCCTCCAACTAGCGGGTCTTTCCTACAATGAGCAGTTCTTC. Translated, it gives CASSTLQLAGLSYNEQFF.

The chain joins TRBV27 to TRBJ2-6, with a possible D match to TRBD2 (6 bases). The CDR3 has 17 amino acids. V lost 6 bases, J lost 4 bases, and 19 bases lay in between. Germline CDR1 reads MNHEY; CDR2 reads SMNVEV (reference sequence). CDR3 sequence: CASSHRREPLGANVLTF. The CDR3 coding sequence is TGTGCCAGCAGCCATCGGAGGGAACCGCTGGGGGCCAACGTCCTGACTTTC.

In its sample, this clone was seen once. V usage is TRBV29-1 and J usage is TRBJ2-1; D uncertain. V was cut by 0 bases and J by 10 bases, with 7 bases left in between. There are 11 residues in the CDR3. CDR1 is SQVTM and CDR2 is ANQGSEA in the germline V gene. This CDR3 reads CSVEDLREQFF. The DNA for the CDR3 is TGCAGCGTTGAAGATCTTCGGGAGCAGTTCTTC.

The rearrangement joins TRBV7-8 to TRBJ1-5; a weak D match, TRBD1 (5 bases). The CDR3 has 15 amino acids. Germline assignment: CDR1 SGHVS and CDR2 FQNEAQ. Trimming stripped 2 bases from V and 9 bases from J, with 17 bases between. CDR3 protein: CASSLTFPGVAPQHF. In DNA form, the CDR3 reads TGTGCCAGCAGCTTAACTTTTCCGGGGGTAGCGCCCCAGCATTTT. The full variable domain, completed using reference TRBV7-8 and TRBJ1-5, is GAGVSQSPRYKVAKRGQDVALRCDPISGHVSLFWYQQALGQGPEFLTYFQNEAQLDKSGLPSDRFFAERPEGSVSTLKIQRTQQEDSAVYLCASSLTFPGVAPQHFGDGTRLSIL.

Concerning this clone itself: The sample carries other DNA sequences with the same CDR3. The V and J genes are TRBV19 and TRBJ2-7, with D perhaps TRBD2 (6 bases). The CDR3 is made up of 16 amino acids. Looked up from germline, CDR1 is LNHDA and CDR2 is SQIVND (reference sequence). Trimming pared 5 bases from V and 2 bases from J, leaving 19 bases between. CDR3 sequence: CASSRDPGVPTYEQYF. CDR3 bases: TGTGCCAGTAGTCGCGACCCGGGGGTCCCCACCTACGAGCAGTACTTC.

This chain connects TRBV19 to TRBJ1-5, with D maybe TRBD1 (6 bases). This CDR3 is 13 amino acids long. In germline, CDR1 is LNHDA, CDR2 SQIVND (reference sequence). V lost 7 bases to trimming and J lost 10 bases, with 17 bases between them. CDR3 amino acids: CASTGGPGIPQHF. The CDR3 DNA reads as TGTGCCAGTACCGGGGGGCCCGGTATTCCCCAGCATTTT.

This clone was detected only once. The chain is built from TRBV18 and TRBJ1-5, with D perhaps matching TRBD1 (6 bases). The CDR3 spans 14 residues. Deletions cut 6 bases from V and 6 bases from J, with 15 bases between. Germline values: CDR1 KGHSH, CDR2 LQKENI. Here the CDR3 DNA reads TGTGCCAGCTCTCCTTCGGGGGGCAGTCAGCCCCAGCATTTT. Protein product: CASSPSGGSQPQHF.